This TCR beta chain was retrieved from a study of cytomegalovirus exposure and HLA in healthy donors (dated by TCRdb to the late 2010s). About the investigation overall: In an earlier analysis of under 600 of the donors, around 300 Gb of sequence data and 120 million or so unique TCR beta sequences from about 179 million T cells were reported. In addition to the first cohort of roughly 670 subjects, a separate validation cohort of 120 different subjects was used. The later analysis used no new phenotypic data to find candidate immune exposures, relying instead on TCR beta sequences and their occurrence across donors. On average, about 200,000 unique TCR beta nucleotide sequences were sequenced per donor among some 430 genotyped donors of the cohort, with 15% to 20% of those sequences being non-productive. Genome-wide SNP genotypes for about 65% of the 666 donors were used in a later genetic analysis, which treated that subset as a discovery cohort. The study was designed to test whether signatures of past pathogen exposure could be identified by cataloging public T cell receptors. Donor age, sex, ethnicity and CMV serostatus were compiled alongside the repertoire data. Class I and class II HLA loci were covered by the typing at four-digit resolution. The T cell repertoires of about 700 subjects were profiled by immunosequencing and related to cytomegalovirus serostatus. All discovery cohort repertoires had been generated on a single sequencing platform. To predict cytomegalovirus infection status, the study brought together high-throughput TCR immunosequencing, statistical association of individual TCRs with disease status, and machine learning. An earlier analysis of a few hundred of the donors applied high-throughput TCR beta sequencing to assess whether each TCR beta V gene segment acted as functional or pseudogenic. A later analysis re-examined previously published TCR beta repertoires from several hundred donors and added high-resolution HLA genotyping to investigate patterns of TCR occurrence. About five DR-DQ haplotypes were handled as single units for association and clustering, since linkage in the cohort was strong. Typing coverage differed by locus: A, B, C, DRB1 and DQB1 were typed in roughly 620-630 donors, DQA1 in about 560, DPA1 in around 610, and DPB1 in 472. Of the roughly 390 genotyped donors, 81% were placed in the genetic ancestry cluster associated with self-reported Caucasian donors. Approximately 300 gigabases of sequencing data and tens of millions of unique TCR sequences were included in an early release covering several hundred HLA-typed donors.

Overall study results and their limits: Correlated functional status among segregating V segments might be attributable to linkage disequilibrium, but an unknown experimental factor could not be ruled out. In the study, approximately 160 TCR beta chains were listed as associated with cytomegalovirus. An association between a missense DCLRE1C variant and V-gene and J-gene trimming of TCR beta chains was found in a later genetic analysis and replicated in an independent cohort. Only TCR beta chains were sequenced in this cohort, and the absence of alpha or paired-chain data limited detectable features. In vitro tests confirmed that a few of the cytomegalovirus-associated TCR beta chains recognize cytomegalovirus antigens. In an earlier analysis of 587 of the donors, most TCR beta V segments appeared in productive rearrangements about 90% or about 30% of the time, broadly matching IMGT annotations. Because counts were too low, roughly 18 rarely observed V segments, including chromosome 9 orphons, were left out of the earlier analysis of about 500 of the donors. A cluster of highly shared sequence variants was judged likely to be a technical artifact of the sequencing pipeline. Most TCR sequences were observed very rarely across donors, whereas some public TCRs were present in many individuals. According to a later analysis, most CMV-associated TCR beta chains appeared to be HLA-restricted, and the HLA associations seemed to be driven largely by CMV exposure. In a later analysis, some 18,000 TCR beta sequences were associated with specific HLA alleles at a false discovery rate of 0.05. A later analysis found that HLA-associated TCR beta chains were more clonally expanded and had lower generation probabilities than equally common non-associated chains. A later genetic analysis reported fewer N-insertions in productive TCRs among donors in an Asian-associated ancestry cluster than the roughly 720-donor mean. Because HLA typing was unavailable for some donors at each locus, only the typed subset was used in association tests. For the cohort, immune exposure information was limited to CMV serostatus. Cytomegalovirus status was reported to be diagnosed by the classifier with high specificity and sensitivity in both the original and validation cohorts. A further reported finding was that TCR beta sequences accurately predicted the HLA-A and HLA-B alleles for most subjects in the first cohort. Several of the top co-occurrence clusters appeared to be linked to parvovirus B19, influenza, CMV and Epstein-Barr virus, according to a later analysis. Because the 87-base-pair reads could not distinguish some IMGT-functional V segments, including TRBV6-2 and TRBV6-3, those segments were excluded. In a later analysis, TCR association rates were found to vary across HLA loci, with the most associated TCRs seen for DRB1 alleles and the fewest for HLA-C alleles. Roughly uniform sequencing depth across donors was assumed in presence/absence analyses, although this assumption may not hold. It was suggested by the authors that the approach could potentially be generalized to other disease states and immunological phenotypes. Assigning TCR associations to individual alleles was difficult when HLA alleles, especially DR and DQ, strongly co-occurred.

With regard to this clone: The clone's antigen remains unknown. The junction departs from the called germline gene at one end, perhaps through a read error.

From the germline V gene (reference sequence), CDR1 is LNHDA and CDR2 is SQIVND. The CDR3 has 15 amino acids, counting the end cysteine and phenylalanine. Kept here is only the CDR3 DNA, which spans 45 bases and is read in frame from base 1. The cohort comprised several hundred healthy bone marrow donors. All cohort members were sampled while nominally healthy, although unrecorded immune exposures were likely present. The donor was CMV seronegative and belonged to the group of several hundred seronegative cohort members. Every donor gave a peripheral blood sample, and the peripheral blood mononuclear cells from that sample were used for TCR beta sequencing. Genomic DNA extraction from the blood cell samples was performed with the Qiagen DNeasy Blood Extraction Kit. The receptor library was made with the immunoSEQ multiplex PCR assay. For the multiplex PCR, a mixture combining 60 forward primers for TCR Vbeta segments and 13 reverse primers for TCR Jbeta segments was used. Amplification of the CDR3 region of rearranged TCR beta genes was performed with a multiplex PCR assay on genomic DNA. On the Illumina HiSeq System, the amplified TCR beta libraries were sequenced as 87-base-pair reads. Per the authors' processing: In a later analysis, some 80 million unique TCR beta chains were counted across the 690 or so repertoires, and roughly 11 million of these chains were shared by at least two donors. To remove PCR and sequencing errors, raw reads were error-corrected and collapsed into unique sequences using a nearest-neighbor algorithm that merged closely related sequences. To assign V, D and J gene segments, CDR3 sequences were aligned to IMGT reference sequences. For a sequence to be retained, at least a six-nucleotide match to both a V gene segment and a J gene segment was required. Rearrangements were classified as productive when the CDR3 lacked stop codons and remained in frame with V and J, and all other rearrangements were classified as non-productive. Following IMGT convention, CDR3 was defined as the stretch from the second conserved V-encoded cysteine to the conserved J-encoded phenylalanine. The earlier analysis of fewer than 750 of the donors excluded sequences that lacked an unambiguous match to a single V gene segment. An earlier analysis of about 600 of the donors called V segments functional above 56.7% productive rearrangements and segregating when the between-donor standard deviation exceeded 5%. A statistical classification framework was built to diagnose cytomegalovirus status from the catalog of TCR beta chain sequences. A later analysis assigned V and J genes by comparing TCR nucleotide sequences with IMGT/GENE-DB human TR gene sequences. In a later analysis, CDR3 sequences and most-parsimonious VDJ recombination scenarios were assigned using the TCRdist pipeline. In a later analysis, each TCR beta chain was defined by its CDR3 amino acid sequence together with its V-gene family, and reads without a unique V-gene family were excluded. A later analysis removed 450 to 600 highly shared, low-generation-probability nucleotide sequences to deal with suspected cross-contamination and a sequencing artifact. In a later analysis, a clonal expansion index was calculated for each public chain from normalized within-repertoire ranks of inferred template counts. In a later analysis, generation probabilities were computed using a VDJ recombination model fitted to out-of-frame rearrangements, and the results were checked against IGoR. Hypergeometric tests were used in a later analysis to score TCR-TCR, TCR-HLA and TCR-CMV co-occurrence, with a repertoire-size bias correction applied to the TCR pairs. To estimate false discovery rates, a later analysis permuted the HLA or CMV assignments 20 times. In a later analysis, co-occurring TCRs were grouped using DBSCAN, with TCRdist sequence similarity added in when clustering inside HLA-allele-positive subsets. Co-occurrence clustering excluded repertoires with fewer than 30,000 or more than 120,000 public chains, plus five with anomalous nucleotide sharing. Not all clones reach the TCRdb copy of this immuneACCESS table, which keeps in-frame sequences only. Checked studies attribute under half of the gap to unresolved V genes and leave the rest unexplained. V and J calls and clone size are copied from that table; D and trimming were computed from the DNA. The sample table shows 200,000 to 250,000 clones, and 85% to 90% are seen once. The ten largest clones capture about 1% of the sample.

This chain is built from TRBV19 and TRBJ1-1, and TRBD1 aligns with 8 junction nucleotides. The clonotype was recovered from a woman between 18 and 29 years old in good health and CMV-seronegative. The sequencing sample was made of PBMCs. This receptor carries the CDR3 CASSPGQGLKTEAFF. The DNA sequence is TGTGCCAGTAGTCCCGGACAGGGCTTGAAAACTGAAGCTTTCTTT. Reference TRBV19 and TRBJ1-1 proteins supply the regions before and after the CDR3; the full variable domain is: DGGITQSPKYLFRKEGQNVTLSCEQNLNHDAMYWYRQDPGQGLRLIYYSQIVNDFQKGDIAEGYSVSREKKESFPLTVTSAQKNPTAFYLCASSPGQGLKTEAFFGQGTRLTVV.